This note documents a single T cell receptor (beta chain) sequence. The antigen remains undetermined. The data were taken from a study of cytomegalovirus exposure and HLA in healthy donors. Study results and caveats: Reports indicate that TCR beta sequences accurately predicted the HLA-A and HLA-B alleles of most subjects. A later analysis linked around 15,000 TCR beta sequences to HLA alleles at 0.05 false discovery rate.

The primer mix had 60 Vbeta and 13 Jbeta primers. In the authors' workflow: Around 83 million unique TCR beta chains, roughly 11 million shared, were counted in a later analysis. Produced via immunoSEQ multiplex PCR; TCRdb's table is partial and in-frame only. The DNA gave D and trimming, while V, J and clone size come from that table. This sample has roughly 70,000 clones, with about 67% found just once. Between the trimmed V and J ends, which lost 6 bases and 4 bases, there was a span of 9 bases. Germline values: CDR1 SGHNT, CDR2 YENEEA. The CDR3 is 12 residues long. Sequenced input: PBMCs. The sequence was collected from a human donor in good health. The chain employs TRBV11-3 and TRBJ1-1, with D possibly matching TRBD1 (5 bases). CDR3 region: CASSPTVTEAFF. DNA for the CDR3: TGTGCCAGCAGTCCGACAGTCACTGAAGCTTTCTTT.